This section outlines one TCR beta chain sequence together with its context. This specimen belongs to a study of OX40 agonist ivuxolimab in advanced cancers. The table came from immunoSEQ multiplex PCR; TCRdb's copy has only in-frame clones and leaves some out. The sample records about 81,000 clones, about 93% being singletons. The germline CDR1 and CDR2 sequences are LNHNV and YYDKDF (reference sequence). V was trimmed by 3 bases and J by 6 bases, leaving 5 bases between them. The CDR3 covers 11 residues. This sequence was found in an adult with an advanced solid tumor such as melanoma, head and neck, liver or kidney cancer. The material was CD4+ or CD8+ T cells sorted from blood, obtained in a trial of the OX40 agonist ivuxolimab. The chain employs TRBV15 and TRBJ1-1, with D possibly matching TRBD1 (5 bases). Here the CDR3 reads CATSRGPEAFF. As DNA, the CDR3 is TGTGCCACCAGCAGGGGGCCTGAAGCTTTCTTT.